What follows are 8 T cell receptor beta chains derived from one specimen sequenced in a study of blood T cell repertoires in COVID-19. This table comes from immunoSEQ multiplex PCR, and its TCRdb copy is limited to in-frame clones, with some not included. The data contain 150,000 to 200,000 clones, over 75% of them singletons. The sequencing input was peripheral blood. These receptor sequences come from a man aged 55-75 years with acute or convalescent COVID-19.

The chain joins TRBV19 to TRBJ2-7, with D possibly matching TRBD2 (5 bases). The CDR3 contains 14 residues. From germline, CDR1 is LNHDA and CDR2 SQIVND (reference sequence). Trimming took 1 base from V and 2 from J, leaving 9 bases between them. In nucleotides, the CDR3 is TGTGCCAGTAGTATAGTCGAGGGAACCTACGAGCAGTACTTC. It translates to CASSIVEGTYEQYF.

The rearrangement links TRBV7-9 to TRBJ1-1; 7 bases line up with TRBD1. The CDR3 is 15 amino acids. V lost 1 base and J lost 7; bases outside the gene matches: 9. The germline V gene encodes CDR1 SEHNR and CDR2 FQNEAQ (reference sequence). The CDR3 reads CASSLGTGMLGEAFF. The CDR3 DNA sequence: TGTGCCAGCAGCTTAGGGACAGGTATGCTTGGTGAAGCTTTCTTT. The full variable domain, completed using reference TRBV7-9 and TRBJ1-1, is DTGVSQNPRHKITKRGQNVTFRCDPISEHNRLYWYRQTLGQGPEFLTYFQNEAQLEKSRLLSDRFSAERPKGSFSTLEIQRTEQGDSAMYLCASSLGTGMLGEAFFGQGTRLTVV.

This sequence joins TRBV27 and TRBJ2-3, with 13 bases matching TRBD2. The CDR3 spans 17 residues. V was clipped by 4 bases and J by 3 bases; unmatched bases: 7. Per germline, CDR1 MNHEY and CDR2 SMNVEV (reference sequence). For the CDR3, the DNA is TGTGCCAGCAGTTCCAGGACTAGCGGGAGTGTAACAGATACGCAGTATTTT. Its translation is CASSSRTSGSVTDTQYF.

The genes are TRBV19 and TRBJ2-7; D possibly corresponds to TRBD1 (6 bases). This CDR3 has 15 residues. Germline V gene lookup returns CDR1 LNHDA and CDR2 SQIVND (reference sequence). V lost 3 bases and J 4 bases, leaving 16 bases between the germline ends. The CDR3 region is CASSIGGGQGYEQYF. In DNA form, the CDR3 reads TGTGCCAGTAGTATCGGAGGCGGGCAGGGGTACGAGCAGTACTTC.

This CDR3 reads CASSRAGTEPYEQYF. The CDR3 DNA follows: TGTGCCAGCAGTCGAGCCGGGACAGAGCCCTACGAGCAGTACTTC. The chain couples TRBV6-5 to TRBJ2-7, with TRBD1 matching 7 bases. Germline V gene sequence: CDR1 MNHEY, CDR2 SVGAGI. This CDR3 spans 15 amino acids. Trimming removed 5 bases from V and 2 bases from J; junction bases left unmatched: 9.

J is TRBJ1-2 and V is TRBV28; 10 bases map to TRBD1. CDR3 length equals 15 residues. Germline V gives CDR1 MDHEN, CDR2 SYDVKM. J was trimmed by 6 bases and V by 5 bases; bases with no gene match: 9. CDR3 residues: CASSDTGTGENGYTF. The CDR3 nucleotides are TGTGCCAGCAGTGATACCGGGACAGGGGAAAATGGCTACACCTTC.

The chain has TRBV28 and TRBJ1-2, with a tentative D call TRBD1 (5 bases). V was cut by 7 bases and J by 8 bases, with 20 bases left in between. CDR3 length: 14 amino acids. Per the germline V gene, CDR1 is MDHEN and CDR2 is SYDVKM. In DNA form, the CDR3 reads TGTGCCAGCACCCTAAGGAAGGGGAAAAGGGGCTACACCTTC. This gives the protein CASTLRKGKRGYTF.

The CDR3 nucleotides are TGTGCCAGCAGTGTCATTGGGGGCTCCGGGGAGCTGTTTTTT. Translating it yields CASSVIGGSGELFF. The gene calls are TRBV2 and TRBJ2-2; the D gene is possibly TRBD1 (6 bases). CDR3 length: 14 amino acids. Germline V gene sequence: CDR1 SNHLY, CDR2 FYNNEI. The V end lost 4 bases, the J end lost 6 bases, and 12 bases lay between the germline ends. The entire variable domain, with the rest obtained from reference TRBV2 and TRBJ2-2, is as follows: EPEVTQTPSHQVTQMGQEVILRCVPISNHLYFYWYRQILGQKVEFLVSFYNNEISEKSEIFDDQFSVERPDGSNFTLKIRSTKLEDSAMYFCASSVIGGSGELFFGEGSRLTVL.